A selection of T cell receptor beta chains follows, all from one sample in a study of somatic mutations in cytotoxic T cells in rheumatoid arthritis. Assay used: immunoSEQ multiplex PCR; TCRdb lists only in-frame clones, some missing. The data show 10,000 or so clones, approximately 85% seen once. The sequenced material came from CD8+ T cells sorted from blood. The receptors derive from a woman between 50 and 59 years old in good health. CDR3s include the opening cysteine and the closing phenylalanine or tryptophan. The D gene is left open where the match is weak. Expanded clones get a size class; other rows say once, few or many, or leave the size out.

CDR3aa: CASSMRGGTSDYEQYF; CDR3nt: TGTGCCAGTAGTATGAGAGGGGGGACTAGCGATTACGAGCAGTACTTC; j_gene: TRBJ2-7; d_gene: TRBD2; v_gene: TRBV19; abundance: -
CDR3aa: CASSIDTSGGLTGELFF; CDR3nt: TGTGCCAGTAGTATAGATACTAGCGGGGGATTAACCGGGGAGCTGTTTTTT; j_gene: TRBJ2-2; d_gene: TRBD2; v_gene: TRBV19; abundance: -
CDR3aa: CASSRQGGTEAFF; CDR3nt: TGTGCCAGCAGTCGACAGGGGGGGACTGAAGCTTTCTTT; j_gene: TRBJ1-1; d_gene: TRBD1; v_gene: TRBV6-6; abundance: -
CDR3aa: CASSPTGTLSYEQYF; CDR3nt: TGTGCCAGCAGCCCGACAGGTACCCTTTCCTACGAGCAGTACTTC; j_gene: TRBJ2-7; d_gene: -; v_gene: TRBV11-2; abundance: -
CDR3aa: CASSQDSGTYNEQFF; CDR3nt: TGCGCCAGCAGCCAAGATAGCGGGACTTACAATGAGCAGTTCTTC; j_gene: TRBJ2-1; d_gene: TRBD2; v_gene: TRBV4-1; abundance: few
CDR3aa: CASSSVDSSEKLFF; CDR3nt: TGCGCCAGCAGCTCGGTTGACAGTTCAGAAAAACTGTTTTTT; j_gene: TRBJ1-4; d_gene: -; v_gene: TRBV5-1; abundance: -
CDR3aa: CASRNYQAGGSNQPQHF; CDR3nt: TGTGCCAGCAGAAATTATCAGGCTGGGGGGAGCAATCAGCCCCAGCATTTT; j_gene: TRBJ1-5; d_gene: -; v_gene: TRBV28; abundance: -
CDR3aa: CASNGVTDPQAQYF; CDR3nt: TGTGCCAGCAACGGGGTCACCGATCCTCAGGCGCAGTATTTT; j_gene: TRBJ2-3; d_gene: -; v_gene: TRBV27; abundance: -
CDR3aa: CAIRGETDEQFF; CDR3nt: TGTGCCATCAGAGGAGAAACTGACGAGCAGTTCTTC; j_gene: TRBJ2-1; d_gene: -; v_gene: TRBV10-3; abundance: -
CDR3aa: CASSSGHPEQYF; CDR3nt: TGCGCCAGCAGCTCGGGACACCCCGAGCAGTACTTC; j_gene: TRBJ2-7; d_gene: -; v_gene: TRBV5-1; abundance: -